Detailed here is one T cell receptor (beta chain). The CDR3 consists of 17 residues. The germline gives CDR1 SGHTA, CDR2 FQGNSA. With V trimmed by 4 bases and J by 4 bases, 12 bases remained unmatched. The sample originates from a study of blood T cell repertoires in COVID-19. About the study: PBMCs, B-cell-depleted T cells, or T cells were the source of the cDNA or gDNA that made up the material.

How the authors handled the data: Using reference gene primer amplification, nucleated cell counts were estimated. Here immunoSEQ multiplex PCR was the method, and the copy in TCRdb shows in-frame clones only, minus some. V and J calls and clone size are those listed in that table; D and trimming were worked out from the DNA. The sample has 95,000 to 150,000 clones; roughly 77% are singletons. This sequence was found in a man aged 55 to 70 with active or convalescent COVID-19. The sequenced material came from peripheral blood. The chain recombines TRBV7-2 with TRBJ2-2, with 7 bases that match TRBD2. The CDR3 region has the DNA TGTGCCAGCAGCTCGACCCCGACTAGCATGGGCACCGGGGAGCTGTTTTTT. Protein: CASSSTPTSMGTGELFF.